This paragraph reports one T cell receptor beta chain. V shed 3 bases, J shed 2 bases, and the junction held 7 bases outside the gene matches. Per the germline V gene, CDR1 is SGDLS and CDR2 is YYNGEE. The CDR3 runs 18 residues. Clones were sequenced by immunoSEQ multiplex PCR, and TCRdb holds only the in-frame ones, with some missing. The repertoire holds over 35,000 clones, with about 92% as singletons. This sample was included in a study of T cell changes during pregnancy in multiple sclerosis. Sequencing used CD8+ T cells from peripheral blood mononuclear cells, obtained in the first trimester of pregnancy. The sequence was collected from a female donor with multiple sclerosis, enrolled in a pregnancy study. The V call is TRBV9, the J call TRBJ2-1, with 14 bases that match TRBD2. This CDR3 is CASSDGTSGGITYNEQFF. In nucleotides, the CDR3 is TGTGCCAGCAGCGACGGGACTAGCGGGGGCATCACCTACAATGAGCAGTTCTTC.